These 14 T cell receptor beta chains were sequenced from one sample in a study of T cells in Graves' hyperthyroidism and ophthalmopathy. The investigators amplified TCR beta CDR3 regions from RNA transcripts. The TCR CDR3 first-round RT-PCR relied on the HTBI primer set. TCRdb independently ran MiXCR on the multiplex PCR reads; one entry per CDR3 protein. The sample lists approximately 400,000 distinct CDR3 sequences; 15% to 17% were seen once. Input material: blood. The receptors originated from a woman aged 18 to 35 with Graves' hyperthyroidism that later progressed to Graves' ophthalmopathy.

This clonotype was detected many times. The chain is built from TRBV28 and TRBJ2-7; 7 positions match TRBD1. The CDR3 is 15 residues long. V gave up 5 bases and J gave up 0 bases; unmatched junction bases: 7. Germline V gene lookup returns CDR1 MDHEN and CDR2 SYDVKM. This CDR3 reads CASSPLDRDSYEQYF. In DNA form, the CDR3 reads TGTGCCAGCAGTCCTCTAGACAGGGACTCCTACGAGCAGTACTTC. Filled out from reference TRBV28 and TRBJ2-7, the complete variable domain reads DVKVTQSSRYLVKRTGEKVFLECVQDMDHENMFWYRQDPGLGLRLIYFSYDVKMKEKGDIPEGYSVSREKKERFSLILESASTNQTSMYLCASSPLDRDSYEQYFGPGTRLTVT.

This clonotype came up a few times. This sequence joins TRBV7-9 and TRBJ1-4; a possible D gene is TRBD1 (6 bases). Deletions cut 5 bases from V and 4 bases from J, with 14 bases between. The germline CDR1 and CDR2 sequences are SEHNR and FQNEAQ (reference sequence). CDR3 length: 15 residues. The CDR3 sequence: CASSPIDRNNEKLFF. The CDR3 bases are TGTGCCAGCAGCCCCATCGACAGGAATAATGAAAAACTGTTTTTT.

The rearrangement joins TRBV10-1 to TRBJ2-3, with unresolved D. Between the trimmed V and J ends, which lost 2 bases and 5 bases, there was a span of 5 bases. Per the germline V gene, CDR1 is WNHNN and CDR2 is SYGVQD (reference sequence). The CDR3 has 12 amino acids. The CDR3 sequence is CASSEALDTQYF. The CDR3 nucleotides are TGCGCCAGCAGTGAGGCCCTAGATACGCAGTATTTT.

The genes are TRBV28 and TRBJ1-4; D call uncertain. CDR3 length equals 14 residues. Germline V gene sequence: CDR1 MDHEN, CDR2 SYDVKM. V was cut by 6 bases and J by 5 bases, with 13 bases left in between. CDR3 coding DNA: TGTGCCAGCAGCTTAAGGAGCGGGAATGAAAAACTGTTTTTT. This translates into CASSLRSGNEKLFF.

This clonotype was counted many times. This chain uses TRBV28 with TRBJ2-2; no definite D call. Germline assignment: CDR1 MDHEN and CDR2 SYDVKM. Trimming removed 6 bases from V and 5 bases from J, with 10 bases in between. The CDR3 is 13 amino acids. The CDR3 protein is CASSLIGTGELFF. The DNA for the CDR3 is TGTGCCAGCAGCTTGATAGGAACCGGGGAGCTGTTTTTT.

The chain joins TRBV7-9 to TRBJ2-1; weak D call: TRBD2 (7 bases). The V gene lost 1 base and the J gene lost 2 bases, with 12 bases spanning the gap. CDR1 and CDR2 (germline): SEHNR, FQNEAQ (reference sequence). CDR3 size: 16 residues. The CDR3 sequence: CASSLEGGGPYNEQFF. The CDR3 coding sequence is TGTGCCAGCAGCTTAGAGGGGGGGGGGCCCTACAATGAGCAGTTCTTC.

This clonotype came up many times. The genes are TRBV12-3 or TRBV12-4 and TRBJ2-7; possible D gene TRBD2, 6 bases. This CDR3 region has 17 residues. Deletions cut 5 bases from V and 2 bases from J, with 22 bases between. In DNA, the CDR3 is TGTGCCAGCAGTCACCACCCGGAGGGCGGCGGGGCCTACGAGCAGTACTTC. This translates into CASSHHPEGGGAYEQYF.

This clonotype was seen repeatedly, ten times or more. V and J are TRBV7-9 and TRBJ2-3, with unresolved D. Trimming shortened V by 5 bases and J by 3 bases, and 12 bases separated the two germline ends. The CDR3 covers 14 residues. Germline loops: CDR1 SEHNR, CDR2 FQNEAQ (reference sequence). As DNA, the CDR3 is TGTGCCAGCAGCCCGCACGACCCGACAGATACGCAGTATTTT. Amino acids: CASSPHDPTDTQYF.

The V call is TRBV6-1, the J call TRBJ2-5, with a possible D match to TRBD1 (6 bases). The CDR3 contains 15 residues. The V end was cut by 5 bases, the J end by 5 bases, with 18 bases between. The germline V gene has CDR1 MNHNS and CDR2 SASEGT. CDR3 sequence: CASSYTQGMAETQYF. In DNA form, the CDR3 reads TGTGCCAGCAGTTATACCCAGGGGATGGCCGAGACCCAGTACTTC.

Many counts were recorded for this clonotype. The V gene is TRBV6-5, the J gene TRBJ2-1; D remains unclear. V gave up 2 bases and J gave up 6 bases, with 5 bases separating them. This CDR3 has 12 residues. Germline assignment: CDR1 MNHEY and CDR2 SVGAGI. The CDR3: CASSYGGNEQFF. CDR3 nucleotide sequence: TGTGCCAGCAGTTACGGCGGCAATGAGCAGTTCTTC.

About this clonotype: This may stem from a read error, because a much larger clone lies one nucleotide away. The conserved final phenylalanine or tryptophan is absent from the CDR3, which likely points to a read error. V usage is TRBV20-1 and J usage is TRBJ2-7; D might be TRBD1 (5 bases). V was clipped by 0 bases and J by 0 bases, with 18 bases between them. Looked up from germline, CDR1 is DFQATT and CDR2 is SNEGSKA (reference sequence). This CDR3 is built from 17 residues. The chain's CDR3 is CSARDQRGRAGSYEQYL. The CDR3 DNA reads TGCAGTGCTAGAGATCAAAGGGGCAGGGCTGGCTCCTACGAGCAGTACCTC.

This clonotype was seen repeatedly, ten times or more. The rearrangement uses TRBV2 and TRBJ2-2; D unresolved. The CDR3 has 15 residues. Deletions cut 7 bases from V and 2 bases from J, with 14 bases between. Germline V gene sequence: CDR1 SNHLY, CDR2 FYNNEI. CDR3 nucleotides: TGTGCCAGCAAGAGTGGTCTACGAAACACCGGGGAGCTGTTTTTT. As protein: CASKSGLRNTGELFF.

V gene TRBV28 combines with J gene TRBJ1-2; no firm D call. V was cut by 1 base and J by 8 bases, with 14 bases left in between. CDR1 MDHEN and CDR2 SYDVKM come from the germline V gene. The CDR3 loop spans 14 amino acids. The DNA for the CDR3 is TGTGCCAGCAGTTTATTGCTCAGTTTTGGGGGCTACACCTTC. Residues: CASSLLLSFGGYTF.

This clonotype came up a few times. The chain uses TRBV20-1 and TRBJ2-4, with 7 nucleotides matching TRBD1. CDR3 length equals 14 residues. In germline, CDR1 is DFQATT, CDR2 SNEGSKA (reference sequence). The junction had 8 bases not matched to a gene; V was cut back by 6 bases and J by 3 bases. The CDR3 loop is CSAVNGQVKNIQYF. The CDR3 DNA reads as TGCAGTGCCGTAAACGGACAGGTCAAAAACATTCAGTACTTC.